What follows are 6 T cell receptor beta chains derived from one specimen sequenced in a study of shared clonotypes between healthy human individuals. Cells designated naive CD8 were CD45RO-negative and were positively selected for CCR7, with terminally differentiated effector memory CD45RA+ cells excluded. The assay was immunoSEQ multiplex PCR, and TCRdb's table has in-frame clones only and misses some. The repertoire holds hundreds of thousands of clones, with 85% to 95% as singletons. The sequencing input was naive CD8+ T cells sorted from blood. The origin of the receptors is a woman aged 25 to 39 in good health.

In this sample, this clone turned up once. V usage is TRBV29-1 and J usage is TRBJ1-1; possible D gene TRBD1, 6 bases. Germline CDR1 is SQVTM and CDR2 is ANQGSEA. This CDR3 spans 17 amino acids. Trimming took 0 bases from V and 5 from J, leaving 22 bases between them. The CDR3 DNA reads TGCAGCGTTGAAGATTGGGGCCGGGACACCGGGCGGACTGAAGCTTTCTTT. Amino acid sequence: CSVEDWGRDTGRTEAFF.

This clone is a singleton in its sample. CDR3 amino acids: CASRDPSSLLRSSGNTIYF. The CDR3 nucleotides read TGTGCCAGCAGAGACCCGTCGTCCTTGTTGAGGTCCTCTGGAAACACCATATATTTT. J is TRBJ1-3 and V is TRBV27; D is undetermined. The germline V and J ends were trimmed by 6 bases and 0 bases, with 24 bases remaining between them. Germline V CDR1 and CDR2: MNHEY, SMNVEV (reference sequence). The CDR3 sequence is 19 residues long.

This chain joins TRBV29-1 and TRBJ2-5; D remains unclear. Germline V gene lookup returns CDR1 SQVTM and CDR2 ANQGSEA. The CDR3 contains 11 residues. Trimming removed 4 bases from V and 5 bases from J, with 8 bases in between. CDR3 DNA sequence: TGCAGCGTTGCCCCCGAGGAGACCCAGTACTTC. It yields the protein CSVAPEETQYF.

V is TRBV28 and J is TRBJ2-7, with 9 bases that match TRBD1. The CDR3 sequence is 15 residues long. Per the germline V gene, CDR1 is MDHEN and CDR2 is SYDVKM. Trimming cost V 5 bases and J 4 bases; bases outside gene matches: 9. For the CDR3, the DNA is TGTGCCAGCAGTCCTACCGGGACAGGGTGGTACGAGCAGTACTTC. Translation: CASSPTGTGWYEQYF. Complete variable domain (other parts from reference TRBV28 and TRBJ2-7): DVKVTQSSRYLVKRTGEKVFLECVQDMDHENMFWYRQDPGLGLRLIYFSYDVKMKEKGDIPEGYSVSREKKERFSLILESASTNQTSMYLCASSPTGTGWYEQYFGPGTRLTVT.

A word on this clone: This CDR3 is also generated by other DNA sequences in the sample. CDR3 loop: CASSLSTGAYEQYF. CDR3 bases: TGTGCCAGCAGTTTAAGCACGGGCGCCTACGAGCAGTACTTC. This chain links TRBV27 with TRBJ2-7; no reliable D call. CDR3 size: 14 residues. V gave up 2 bases and J gave up 2 bases, with 10 bases separating them. Germline CDR1 reads MNHEY; CDR2 reads SMNVEV (reference sequence).

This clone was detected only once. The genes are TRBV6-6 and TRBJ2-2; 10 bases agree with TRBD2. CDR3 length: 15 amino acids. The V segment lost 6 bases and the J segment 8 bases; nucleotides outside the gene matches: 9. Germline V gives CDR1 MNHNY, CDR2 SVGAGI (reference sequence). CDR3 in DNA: TGTGCCAGCAGATCGGCTAGCGGGAGAACGGGGGAGCTGTTTTTT. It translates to CASRSASGRTGELFF.